In this sample, the clone carrying this T cell receptor (beta chain) turned up many times. CDR3 length: 15 amino acids. In germline, CDR1 is KGHSH, CDR2 LQKENI. V trimming: 4 bases; J trimming: 8 bases; junction bases outside the gene matches: 10. The data stem from a study of T-cell reconstitution after alpha-beta-depleted transplantation in children. TCRbeta library construction was performed incorporating unique molecular identifiers. One entry per CDR3 protein, called by TCRdb with MiXCR from the PCR reads. The sample has 100,000 or so distinct CDR3 sequences, 10% to 15% seen once; the top ten hold about 14%.

The sample consisted of PBMCs from the stem cell graft donor, taken from the stem cell graft. V is TRBV18 and J is TRBJ1-4; 7 bases line up with TRBD1. The TCR was taken from a human donor who donated a stem cell graft to a child with inherited bone marrow failure. The CDR3 is CASSRSQGREEKLFF. As DNA, the CDR3 is TGTGCCAGCTCACGATCACAGGGGCGGGAAGAAAAACTGTTTTTT.